This T cell receptor beta chain was captured in a study of blood T cell repertoires in COVID-19. CDR3 length equals 15 residues. Germline loops: CDR1 KGHSH, CDR2 LQKENI. Trimming cost V 4 bases and J 0 bases; bases outside gene matches: 3. The protocol was immunoSEQ multiplex PCR, while the TCRdb copy is restricted to in-frame clones and leaves out a portion. The sample includes about 94,000 clones, approximately 80% seen only once; the top ten take roughly 19%. The sample taken for sequencing was peripheral blood. This chain uses TRBV18 with TRBJ2-3; 8 bases fit TRBD2. The TCR comes from a woman older than 75 with acute or convalescent COVID-19. The CDR3 spells CASSLGLESTDTQYF. The CDR3 bases are TGTGCCAGCTCACTGGGACTAGAGAGCACAGATACGCAGTATTTT.